The 18 T cell receptor beta chains in this list originate from one sample, sequenced in a study of neurological immune-mediated disorders. From the 5' RACE reads, TCRdb called clonotypes with MiXCR, one entry per CDR3 protein. Of around 40,000 distinct CDR3 sequences listed, 12% are singletons. Source material: PBMCs. The receptors stem from a female donor in good health.

Details on this clonotype: At one end the junction does not follow the germline gene, possibly because of a read error. The J gene is TRBJ2-7, the V gene TRBV2, with D unclear. CDR1 and CDR2 (germline): SNHLY, FYNNEI. The CDR3 runs to 13 residues. The CDR3 loop is CASKGSPVNDQYF. DNA of the CDR3: TGTGCCAGCAAGGGCAGCCCGGTGAACGATCAGTACTTC.

This clonotype was picked up one time. This chain connects TRBV19 to TRBJ1-5, with 8 bases aligning to TRBD1. Germline V gene sequence: CDR1 LNHDA, CDR2 SQIVND (reference sequence). With 6 bases clipped from V and 5 bases from J, the junction kept 9 bases outside the gene matches. This CDR3 has 15 amino acids. CDR3 coding DNA: TGTGCCAGTAGAAAAACCGGGACAGGAGATCAGCCCCAGCATTTT. It codes for CASRKTGTGDQPQHF.

This clonotype was picked up many times. The chain employs TRBV11-2 and TRBJ1-2; possibly TRBD1 for D (5 bases). The germline gives CDR1 SGHAT, CDR2 FQNNGV. This CDR3 contains 18 residues. Trimming removed 6 bases from V and 1 base from J, with 24 bases in between. The CDR3 protein is CASRRRDSASVLNYGYTF. In DNA form, the CDR3 reads TGTGCCAGCAGGCGTAGAGACAGTGCAAGTGTCCTTAACTATGGCTACACCTTC.

This clonotype has ten or more counts. The chain couples TRBV10-3 to TRBJ1-5, with 9 nucleotides matching TRBD1. CDR1 and CDR2 from the germline V gene are ENHRY and SYGVKD. The CDR3 length is 15 residues. With V trimmed by 3 bases and J by 4 bases, 4 bases remained unmatched. The CDR3 protein is CAISEGQGLNQPQHF. CDR3 DNA sequence: TGTGCCATCAGTGAAGGACAGGGGCTGAATCAGCCCCAGCATTTT.

This clonotype has at least ten counts. The genes are TRBV20-1 and TRBJ1-2; the match to TRBD1 covers 10 bases. Germline CDR1 reads DFQATT; CDR2 reads SNEGSKA (reference sequence). The CDR3 has 12 residues. Unmatched junction bases numbered 3, after V lost 4 bases and J lost 7 bases. In DNA, the CDR3 is TGCAGTGCTATCAGGACAGGGGGTGGCTACACCTTC. It translates to CSAIRTGGGYTF.

The sample holds many counts of this clonotype. The CDR3 DNA sequence: TGTGCCAGCAGTCTACGAGGAGTGGGGAATGAAAAACTGTTTTTT. Encoded protein: CASSLRGVGNEKLFF. The chain links TRBV6-1 to TRBJ1-4; D gene ambiguous. The V and J ends lost 5 bases and 5 bases respectively, with 15 bases between them. The CDR3 has 15 residues. CDR1 MNHNS and CDR2 SASEGT come from the germline V gene.

In its sample, this clonotype was seen many times. This chain uses TRBV6-5 with TRBJ1-6, with D uncertain. The CDR3 is made up of 18 amino acids. The V gene lost 5 bases and the J gene lost 0 bases, with 17 bases spanning the gap. Germline V gene sequence: CDR1 MNHEY, CDR2 SVGAGI. The CDR3 is CASSATTPSSSYNSPLHF. CDR3 nucleotide sequence: TGTGCCAGCAGTGCCACTACCCCCTCGAGCTCCTATAATTCACCCCTCCACTTT.

Many counts were recorded for this clonotype. The J gene is TRBJ2-3, the V gene TRBV10-2, with 8 bases matching TRBD1. Germline V lookup: CDR1 WSHSY, CDR2 SAAADI. This CDR3 has 15 residues. Trimming at V came to 6 bases and at J to 1 base, leaving 6 bases not matched to a gene. The CDR3 region is CASRGQVVGTDTQYF. The CDR3, as DNA: TGCGCCAGCAGGGGACAGGTTGTCGGCACAGATACGCAGTATTTT.

This clonotype is medium-sized (0.01 to 0.1%) within its sample. This sequence joins TRBV20-1 and TRBJ2-1, with D perhaps TRBD1 (6 bases). CDR1 is DFQATT, CDR2 SNEGSKA, per germline (reference sequence). V was clipped by 0 bases and J by 5 bases, with 17 bases between them. The CDR3 is 16 amino acids. The CDR3 sequence: CSAREAFGTPNNEQFF. CDR3 bases: TGCAGTGCTAGAGAGGCTTTTGGGACACCTAACAATGAGCAGTTCTTC.

This clonotype was picked up many times. The chain combines TRBV20-1 with TRBJ1-1, with a possible D match to TRBD1 (5 bases). Trimming stripped 6 bases from V and 1 base from J, with 12 bases between. Per the germline V gene, CDR1 is DFQATT and CDR2 is SNEGSKA (reference sequence). This CDR3 has 13 residues. The CDR3 reads CSALRDPNTEAFF. The CDR3, as DNA: TGCAGTGCCCTACGGGACCCGAACACTGAAGCTTTCTTT.

This clonotype was seen at least ten times. V gene TRBV15 combines with J gene TRBJ2-1; TRBD2 is a possible D gene (6 bases). The CDR3 sequence is 12 residues long. V was shortened by 9 bases and J by 8 bases, with 14 bases between the two germline ends. Germline-derived CDR1 and CDR2 are LNHNV and YYDKDF (reference sequence). The DNA of the CDR3 is TGTGCCACAAACATCGGAGGGGATGAGCAGTTCTTC. Translation: CATNIGGDEQFF.

This clonotype was picked up many times. The genes are TRBV6-1 and TRBJ2-1; tentatively, D is TRBD2 (5 bases). The ends were cut back, 7 bases at V and 8 bases at J, with 18 bases in the middle. Germline V gives CDR1 MNHNS, CDR2 SASEGT. This CDR3 is built from 14 residues. DNA of the CDR3: TGTGCCAGCAATTTGGCGGCTCGGGAAGATGAGCAGTTCTTC. Translation gives CASNLAAREDEQFF.

The sample holds a few counts of this clonotype. The V and J genes are TRBV2 and TRBJ2-7; 7 bases fit TRBD1. From germline, CDR1 is SNHLY and CDR2 FYNNEI. V dropped 6 bases and J dropped 0; count of bases not matched to a gene: 5. The CDR3 is 14 amino acids. CDR3 amino acids: CASRVTGSSYEQYF. The DNA for the CDR3 is TGTGCCAGCAGGGTGACAGGGAGCTCCTACGAGCAGTACTTC.

Concerning this clonotype: This may be a read error: a much more frequent sequence differs by one nucleotide. The rearrangement links TRBV11-2 to TRBJ2-1; D is perhaps TRBD1 or TRBD2 (5 bases each). Germline V gives CDR1 SGHAT, CDR2 FQNNGV. This CDR3 has 15 amino acids. The CDR3, as DNA: TGTGCCAGCAGCCAAGCAGGGAGCACCTACAATGAGCAGTTATTC. The encoded protein is CASSQAGSTYNEQLF.

This clonotype was counted ten times or more. This rearrangement joins TRBV5-6 to TRBJ2-1; TRBD1 matches 7 bases. From germline, CDR1 is SGHDT and CDR2 YYEEEE. V dropped 4 bases and J dropped 6; count of bases not matched to a gene: 19. The CDR3 is 18 residues long. The CDR3 bases are TGTGCCAGCAGCGAAATATGGGTAGGGACAGTTGGTTTCAATGAGCAGTTCTTC. Protein: CASSEIWVGTVGFNEQFF.

In its sample, this clonotype was seen many times. This chain connects TRBV12-3 or TRBV12-4 to TRBJ2-1; no definite D call. Trimming removed 7 bases from V and 3 bases from J, with 16 bases in between. The CDR3 has 15 amino acids. CDR3 sequence reads: CASTPIGDLYNEQFF. CDR3 DNA: TGTGCCAGCACCCCTATAGGTGACCTCTACAATGAGCAGTTCTTC.

The chain couples TRBV4-2 to TRBJ2-7; D call uncertain. There are 15 residues in the CDR3. The V and J ends lost 0 bases and 2 bases respectively, with 11 bases between them. The V gene's germline CDR1 is LGHNA and CDR2 YNFKEQ. CDR3 in DNA: TGTGCCAGCAGCCAAGAAGTACGTGGGGCCTACGAGCAGTACTTC. Encoded protein: CASSQEVRGAYEQYF.

The sample holds many counts of this clonotype. This chain uses TRBV6-5 with TRBJ2-7; 8 bases fit TRBD2. Germline trimming cut 6 bases from V and 3 bases from J; bases unmatched to any gene: 4. This CDR3 comprises 13 residues. Germline V lookup: CDR1 MNHEY, CDR2 SVGAGI. In DNA form, the CDR3 reads TGTGCCAGCAGCCGGGGGGGTGACTACGAGCAGTACTTC. Translating gives CASSRGGDYEQYF.